The 22 T cell receptor beta chains reported below all come from one sample, sequenced in a study of long-term antiretroviral therapy in people with HIV. A v3.0 immunoSEQ assay was performed at survey level. The assay was immunoSEQ multiplex PCR, and TCRdb's table has in-frame clones only and misses some. The profile shows about 24,000 clones, around 81% of them singletons. The specimen comprised unsorted PBMCs, sampled at the start of antiretroviral therapy, before treatment. Receptors originate from a woman under 30 with HIV.

This clone appeared a single time. The V and J genes are TRBV10-3 and TRBJ1-3; TRBD1 agrees at 7 bases. The CDR3 totals 14 residues. J gave up 0 bases and V 10 bases, and 6 bases lay outside the gene matches. The germline CDR1 and CDR2 sequences are ENHRY and SYGVKD. CDR3: CASTGVPSGNTIYF. The CDR3 DNA reads as TGTGCCAGCACAGGGGTTCCCTCTGGAAACACCATATATTTT.

The chain employs TRBV18 and TRBJ1-2, with 9 nucleotides matching TRBD1. Germline-derived CDR1 and CDR2 are KGHSH and LQKENI. This CDR3 comprises 16 residues. The V segment lost 4 bases and the J segment 6 bases; nucleotides outside the gene matches: 12. Here the CDR3 reads CASSQERDRAGHGYTF. CDR3 sequence (DNA): TGTGCCAGCTCACAGGAACGGGACAGGGCCGGGCATGGCTACACCTTC.

J is TRBJ2-3 and V is TRBV27; TRBD2 might be the D (6 bases). Per germline, CDR1 MNHEY and CDR2 SMNVEV (reference sequence). V lost 6 bases to trimming and J lost 1 base, with 17 bases between them. The CDR3 sequence is 16 residues long. The chain's CDR3 is CASSPIGGVGTDTQYF. CDR3 in DNA: TGTGCCAGCAGCCCGATCGGGGGAGTCGGCACAGATACGCAGTATTTT.

This clone showed up just once. Here the CDR3 DNA reads TGTGCCAGTTCGACCCCTTCAGCGGGGGTTTACGAGCAGTACTTC. It specifies CASSTPSAGVYEQYF. The V gene is TRBV18, the J gene TRBJ2-7; 8 bases match TRBD2. The germline CDR1 and CDR2 sequences are KGHSH and LQKENI. The trim removed 9 bases at V and 4 bases at J, leaving 14 bases unmatched. This CDR3 is 15 amino acids long.

In regard to this clone: This CDR3 is also generated by other DNA sequences in the sample. The chain couples TRBV11-2 to TRBJ2-7, with 13 bases aligning to TRBD2. CDR1 and CDR2 from the germline V gene are SGHAT and FQNNGV. This CDR3 is built from 17 residues. With 1 base clipped from V and 3 bases from J, the junction kept 6 bases outside the gene matches. CDR3 protein: CASSLGPLAGGSYEQYF. CDR3 bases: TGTGCCAGCAGCTTAGGGCCACTAGCGGGGGGGAGCTACGAGCAGTACTTC.

The chain has TRBV19 and TRBJ2-5, with 9 bases lining up with TRBD2. CDR1 is LNHDA and CDR2 is SQIVND in the germline V gene (reference sequence). The V gene end was trimmed by 5 bases and the J gene end by 3 bases; junction bases not matched to a gene: 7. The CDR3 spans 15 residues. CDR3 DNA: TGTGCCAGTAGTCCAAATAGCGGGGGAGAAGAGACCCAGTACTTC. The encoded protein is CASSPNSGGEETQYF.

This clone was observed a handful of times. The chain recombines TRBV6-1 with TRBJ1-4; 10 bases fit TRBD1. J was trimmed by 6 bases and V by 7 bases; bases with no gene match: 5. The CDR3 has 14 residues. Germline CDR1 MNHNS, CDR2 SASEGT. CDR3 region: CASTRTGGDEKLFF. The CDR3 region has the DNA TGTGCCAGCACTCGGACAGGGGGAGATGAAAAACTGTTTTTT.

The chain joins TRBV6-6 to TRBJ2-7, with D tentatively TRBD2 (5 bases). CDR1 is MNHNY, CDR2 SVGAGI, per germline (reference sequence). Trimming took 4 bases from V and 1 from J, leaving 11 bases between them. This CDR3 has 14 amino acids. CDR3 nucleotide sequence: TGTGCCAGCAGTTTTGAAGGGAGTTCCTACGAGCAGTACTTC. The encoded protein is CASSFEGSSYEQYF.

The chain is built from TRBV27 and TRBJ2-7; possibly TRBD1 for D (5 bases). The CDR3 is 14 amino acids. Germline V gene lookup returns CDR1 MNHEY and CDR2 SMNVEV (reference sequence). V gave up 3 bases and J gave up 3 bases, with 12 bases separating them. CDR3 residues: CASSFHRNHYEQYF. CDR3 in DNA: TGTGCCAGCAGTTTTCACAGGAACCACTACGAGCAGTACTTC.

This clone was observed a single time. The chain is built from TRBV5-4 and TRBJ2-5; 7 positions agree with TRBD2. From germline, CDR1 is SGHNT and CDR2 YYREEE (reference sequence). V shed 4 bases, J shed 5 bases, and the junction held 11 bases outside the gene matches. The CDR3 consists of 15 residues. CDR3 DNA sequence: TGTGCCAGCAGCACCCGAGCGGGGCCTGGGGAGACCCAGTACTTC. Its protein is CASSTRAGPGETQYF.

This CDR3 reads CASSLVRGSGYGYTF. In DNA, the CDR3 is TGTGCCAGCAGCTTGGTTCGGGGTAGCGGCTATGGCTACACCTTC. The chain carries TRBV5-6 and TRBJ1-2; no reliable D call. Germline CDR1 and CDR2: SGHDT and YYEEEE. The CDR3 is 15 residues long. Trimming removed 0 bases from V and 4 bases from J, with 13 bases in between.

The chain uses TRBV5-1 and TRBJ1-2; D gene ambiguous. There are 14 residues in the CDR3. Germline lookup yields CDR1 SGHRS and CDR2 YFSETQ. Between the trimmed V and J ends, which lost 4 bases and 1 base, there was a span of 11 bases. The CDR3 loop reads CASSRGGSNYGYTF. DNA for the CDR3: TGCGCCAGCAGCCGGGGTGGGAGTAACTATGGCTACACCTTC.

The chain recombines TRBV9 with TRBJ1-2, with D hard to call. V lost 0 bases to trimming and J lost 5 bases, with 14 bases between them. The germline gives CDR1 SGDLS, CDR2 YYNGEE. There are 15 residues in the CDR3. CDR3 sequence reads: CASSVDLAGAYGYTF. The CDR3 DNA follows: TGTGCCAGCAGCGTAGATTTGGCAGGAGCGTATGGCTACACCTTC.

The chain combines TRBV6-6 with TRBJ2-7; D may match TRBD1 or TRBD2 (5 bases each). V was clipped by 6 bases and J by 6 bases, with 12 bases between them. Germline values: CDR1 MNHNY, CDR2 SVGAGI (reference sequence). The CDR3 runs to 12 residues. CDR3 residues: CASRNGAFEQYF. CDR3 DNA sequence: TGTGCCAGCAGAAACGGGGCTTTCGAGCAGTACTTC.

The chain employs TRBV29-1 and TRBJ1-2; D perhaps matches TRBD1 (6 bases). V lost 7 bases, J lost 0 bases, and 12 bases lay in between. This CDR3 has 13 amino acids. Germline lookup yields CDR1 SQVTM and CDR2 ANQGSEA. CDR3 region: CSGDRTANYGYTF. CDR3 bases: TGCAGCGGAGACAGGACAGCTAACTATGGCTACACCTTC.

The chain has TRBV28 and TRBJ1-3, with 11 bases aligning to TRBD1. The length of the CDR3 is 16 residues. After removal of 6 bases from V and 4 bases from J, the junction contained 8 bases not matched to a gene. In germline, CDR1 is MDHEN, CDR2 SYDVKM. CDR3: CASSYWGQGGGNTIYF. CDR3 in DNA: TGTGCCAGCAGCTATTGGGGACAGGGGGGCGGAAACACCATATATTTT.

The rearrangement links TRBV7-9 to TRBJ2-5, with D hard to call. The V end lost 2 bases, the J end lost 6 bases, and 7 bases lay between the germline ends. The CDR3 has 12 amino acids. In germline, CDR1 is SEHNR, CDR2 FQNEAQ (reference sequence). The CDR3 is CASSLNRQTQYF. The CDR3, as DNA: TGTGCCAGCAGCTTAAATCGGCAGACCCAGTACTTC.

This sequence joins TRBV11-2 and TRBJ2-3, with 11 nucleotides matching TRBD2. This CDR3 has 15 residues. V dropped 5 bases and J dropped 4; count of bases not matched to a gene: 5. The germline V gene has CDR1 SGHAT and CDR2 FQNNGV. The CDR3 sequence: CASSPDSGGADTQYF. CDR3 sequence (DNA): TGTGCCAGCAGCCCGGATAGCGGGGGGGCAGATACGCAGTATTTT.

The CDR3 region is CASSSPPGTGELFF. The CDR3 nucleotides are TGTGCCAGCAGTTCCCCCCCGGGGACCGGGGAGCTGTTTTTT. This chain connects TRBV27 to TRBJ2-2, with D perhaps TRBD2 (5 bases). With 4 bases removed from V and 5 bases from J, the gap between germline ends came to 11 bases. CDR1 is MNHEY, CDR2 SMNVEV, per germline (reference sequence). The CDR3 has 14 amino acids.

Concerning this clone: The same CDR3 is also encoded by other DNA sequences in this sample. The chain combines TRBV4-3 with TRBJ2-7, with D hard to call. V lost 0 bases and J 4 bases, leaving 7 bases between the germline ends. The CDR3 spans 13 residues. The germline V gene has CDR1 LGHNA and CDR2 YSLEER. CDR3 in DNA: TGCGCCAGCAGCCAAGATAGGACGTACGAGCAGTACTTC. It translates to CASSQDRTYEQYF.

The chain links TRBV6-1 to TRBJ1-5; 7 bases fit TRBD1. Per germline, CDR1 MNHNS and CDR2 SASEGT. With V trimmed by 4 bases and J by 5 bases, 5 bases remained unmatched. The CDR3 spans 14 residues. CDR3 bases: TGTGCCAGCAGTGCGACAGGGAGTCATCAGCCCCAGCATTTT. It translates to CASSATGSHQPQHF.

The chain joins TRBV19 to TRBJ1-2, with D unresolved. Germline CDR1 reads LNHDA; CDR2 reads SQIVND (reference sequence). Trimming removed 9 bases from V and 0 bases from J, with 11 bases in between. The CDR3 runs 13 residues. CDR3 DNA sequence: TGTGCCAGCGAAGCAGTCCCTAACTATGGCTACACCTTC. This codes for CASEAVPNYGYTF.